This T cell receptor (beta chain) was sequenced for a study of cytomegalovirus exposure and HLA in healthy donors. Primers for the PCR totalled 60 Vbeta and 13 Jbeta. Data came from immunoSEQ multiplex PCR; TCRdb stores just in-frame clones and leaves some out. This table has approximately 140,000 clones, roughly 88% appearing once. Points on this clone: Its antigen is unidentified.

Trimming cost V 1 base and J 2 bases; bases outside gene matches: 5. This CDR3 spans 16 amino acids. The V gene's germline CDR1 is SEHNR and CDR2 FQNEAQ (reference sequence). General study results and limits: Later work showed greater clonal expansion in HLA-associated TCR beta chains than in equally common others. Many donors shared some public TCRs, even though most TCR sequences were rare.

Sequenced sample: PBMCs. The V call is TRBV7-9, the J call TRBJ2-3; 8 positions match TRBD1. The clonotype comes from a boy between 10 and 17 years old in good health and CMV-seronegative. CDR3 nucleotides: TGTGCCAGCAGCTTAGAACAGGGGGTCCCCACAGATACGCAGTATTTT. Translating it yields CASSLEQGVPTDTQYF.